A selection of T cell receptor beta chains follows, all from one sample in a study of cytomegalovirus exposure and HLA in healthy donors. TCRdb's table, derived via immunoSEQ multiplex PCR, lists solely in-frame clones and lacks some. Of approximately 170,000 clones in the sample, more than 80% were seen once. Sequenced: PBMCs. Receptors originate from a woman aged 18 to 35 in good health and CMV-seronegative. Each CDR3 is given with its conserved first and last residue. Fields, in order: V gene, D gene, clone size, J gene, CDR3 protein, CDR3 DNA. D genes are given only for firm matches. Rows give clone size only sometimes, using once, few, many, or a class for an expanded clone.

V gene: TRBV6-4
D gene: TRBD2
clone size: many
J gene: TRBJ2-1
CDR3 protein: CASSDSSGSYNEQFF
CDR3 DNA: TGTGCCAGCAGTGACTCTAGCGGGTCCTACAATGAGCAGTTCTTC

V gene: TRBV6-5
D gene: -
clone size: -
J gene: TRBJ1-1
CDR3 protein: CASSYHFENTEAFF
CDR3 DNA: TGTGCCAGCAGTTACCACTTCGAGAACACTGAAGCTTTCTTT

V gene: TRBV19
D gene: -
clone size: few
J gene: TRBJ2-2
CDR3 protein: CATSGGISTGELFF
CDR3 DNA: TGTGCCACCAGTGGGGGGATATCGACCGGGGAGCTGTTTTTT

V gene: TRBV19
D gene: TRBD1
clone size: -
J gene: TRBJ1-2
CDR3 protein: CASSSQGQTTYGYTF
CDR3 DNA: TGTGCCAGTAGTTCCCAGGGACAGACAACCTATGGCTACACCTTC

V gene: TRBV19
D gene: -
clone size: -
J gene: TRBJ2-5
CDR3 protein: CATKSLAAQETQYF
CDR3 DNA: TGTGCCACCAAGTCTTTAGCGGCCCAAGAGACCCAGTACTTC

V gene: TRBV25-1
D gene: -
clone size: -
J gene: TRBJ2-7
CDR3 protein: CASTKSPSYEQYF
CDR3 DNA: TGTGCCAGCACTAAAAGTCCCTCCTACGAGCAGTACTTC

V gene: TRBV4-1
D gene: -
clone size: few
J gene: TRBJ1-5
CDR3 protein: CASSQDSSSRNQPQHF
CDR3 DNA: TGCGCCAGCAGCCAAGATAGCAGCTCCCGCAATCAGCCCCAGCATTTT

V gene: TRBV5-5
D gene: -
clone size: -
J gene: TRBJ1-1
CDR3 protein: CASSLLPGLTAGRAFF
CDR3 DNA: TGTGCCAGCAGCTTGTTACCGGGATTGACAGCAGGGAGGGCTTTCTTT

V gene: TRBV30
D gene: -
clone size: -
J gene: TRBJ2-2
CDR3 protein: CAWSVRLLSNTGELFF
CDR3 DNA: TGTGCCTGGAGTGTACGACTACTCTCGAACACCGGGGAGCTGTTTTTT

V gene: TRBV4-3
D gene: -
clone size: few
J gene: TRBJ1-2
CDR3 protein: CASSQDRDIDGYTF
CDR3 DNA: TGCGCCAGCAGCCAAGATAGGGACATTGATGGCTACACCTTC

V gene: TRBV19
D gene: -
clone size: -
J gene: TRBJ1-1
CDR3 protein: CASSPVWGARTEAFF
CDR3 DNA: TGTGCCAGTAGCCCCGTCTGGGGCGCGCGTACTGAAGCTTTCTTT

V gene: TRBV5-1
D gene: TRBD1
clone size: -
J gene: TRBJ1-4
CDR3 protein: CASSYRGQGYEKLFF
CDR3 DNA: TGCGCCAGCAGCTACCGGGGACAGGGGTATGAAAAACTGTTTTTT

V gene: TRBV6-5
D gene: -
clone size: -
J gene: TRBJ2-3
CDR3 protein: CASSYSDSSTDTQYF
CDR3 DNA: TGTGCCAGCAGTTACTCCGACAGCTCCACAGATACGCAGTATTTT

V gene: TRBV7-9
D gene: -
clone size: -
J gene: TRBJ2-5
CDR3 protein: CASSLPRGQTQYF
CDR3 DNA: TGTGCCAGCAGCTTACCCAGGGGACAGACCCAGTACTTC

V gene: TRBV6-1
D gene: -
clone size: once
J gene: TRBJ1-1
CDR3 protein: CASSYSVNTEAFF
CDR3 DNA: TGTGCCAGCAGTTATTCAGTGAACACTGAAGCTTTCTTT

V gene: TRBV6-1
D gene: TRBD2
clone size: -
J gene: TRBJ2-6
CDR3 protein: CASSVGPGGVSGANVLTF
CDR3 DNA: TGTGCCAGCAGTGTCGGCCCCGGGGGGGTCTCTGGGGCCAACGTCCTGACTTTC

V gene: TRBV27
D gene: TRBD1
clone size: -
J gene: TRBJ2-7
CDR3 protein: CATRAGGVYEQYF
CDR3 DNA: TGTGCCACCCGAGCAGGGGGAGTCTACGAGCAGTACTTC

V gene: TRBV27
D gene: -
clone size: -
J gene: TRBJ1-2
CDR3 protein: CASRRGRNYGYTF
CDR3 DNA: TGTGCCAGCAGGCGGGGACGGAACTATGGCTACACCTTC

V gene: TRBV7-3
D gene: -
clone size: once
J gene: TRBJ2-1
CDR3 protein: CASSLTGLATGDEQFF
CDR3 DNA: TGTGCCAGCAGCTTAACTGGATTAGCCACCGGGGATGAGCAGTTCTTC

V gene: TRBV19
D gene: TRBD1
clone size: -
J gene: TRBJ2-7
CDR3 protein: CASSRQGGAYEQYF
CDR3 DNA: TGTGCCAGTAGTAGACAGGGTGGAGCCTACGAGCAGTACTTC

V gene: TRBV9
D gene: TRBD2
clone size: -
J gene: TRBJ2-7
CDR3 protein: CASSVGDSGRTYEQYF
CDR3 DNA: TGTGCCAGCAGCGTAGGGGATAGCGGGCGGACCTACGAGCAGTACTTC

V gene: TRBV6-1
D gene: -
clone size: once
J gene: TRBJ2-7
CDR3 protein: CASNYEQYF
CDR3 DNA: TGTGCCAGCAACTACGAGCAGTACTTC

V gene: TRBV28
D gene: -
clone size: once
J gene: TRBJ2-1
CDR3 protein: CASSLESPNEQFF
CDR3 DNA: TGTGCCAGCAGCCTTGAAAGCCCCAATGAGCAGTTCTTC

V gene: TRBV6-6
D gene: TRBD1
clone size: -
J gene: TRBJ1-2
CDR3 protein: CASSGDRERLRGYTF
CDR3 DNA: TGTGCCAGCAGTGGTGACAGGGAGCGCTTAAGGGGCTACACCTTC

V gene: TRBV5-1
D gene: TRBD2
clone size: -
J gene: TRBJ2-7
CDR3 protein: CASSLGGGRKNEQYF
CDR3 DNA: TGCGCCAGCAGCTTGGGGGGCGGGAGGAAAAACGAGCAGTACTTC

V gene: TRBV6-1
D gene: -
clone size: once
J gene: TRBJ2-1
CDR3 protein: CASSEEKDTQQFF
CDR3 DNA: TGTGCCAGCAGTGAAGAGAAGGACACTCAACAGTTCTTC

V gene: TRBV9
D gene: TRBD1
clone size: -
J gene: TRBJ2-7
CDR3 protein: CASSANARRGTPYEQYF
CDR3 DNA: TGTGCCAGCAGCGCCAACGCACGCAGGGGGACCCCCTACGAGCAGTACTTC

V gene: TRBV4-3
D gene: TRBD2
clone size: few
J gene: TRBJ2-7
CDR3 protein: CASSRTTGLAGSSYEQYF
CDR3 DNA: TGCGCCAGCAGCCGAACGACCGGACTAGCGGGAAGCTCCTACGAGCAGTACTTC

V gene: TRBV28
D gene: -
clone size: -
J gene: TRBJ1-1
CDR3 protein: CASSLDRRNTEAFF
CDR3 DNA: TGTGCCAGCAGCCTGGACAGAAGGAACACTGAAGCTTTCTTT

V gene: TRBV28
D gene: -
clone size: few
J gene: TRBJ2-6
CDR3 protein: CASSFPGSGANVLTF
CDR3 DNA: TGTGCCAGCAGTTTCCCCGGCTCTGGGGCCAACGTCCTGACTTTC

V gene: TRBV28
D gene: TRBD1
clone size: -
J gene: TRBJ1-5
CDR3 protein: CASSSRDRGRQPQHF
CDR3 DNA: TGTGCCAGCAGTTCCCGGGACAGGGGACGCCAGCCCCAGCATTTT

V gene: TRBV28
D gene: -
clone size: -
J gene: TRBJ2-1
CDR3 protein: CASSSGSVGHGARSYNEQFF
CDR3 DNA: TGTGCCAGCAGTTCCGGGAGCGTGGGCCACGGAGCGCGATCCTACAATGAGCAGTTCTTC

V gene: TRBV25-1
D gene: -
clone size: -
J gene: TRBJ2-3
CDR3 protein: CASSHTDTQYF
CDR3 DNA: TGTGCCAGCAGTCATACAGATACGCAGTATTTT

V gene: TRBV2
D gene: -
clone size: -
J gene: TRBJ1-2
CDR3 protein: CASSRYTENYGYTF
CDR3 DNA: TGTGCCAGCAGTAGATACACAGAGAACTATGGCTACACCTTC

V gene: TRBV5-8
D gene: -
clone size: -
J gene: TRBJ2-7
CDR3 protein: CASSFADSRYEQYF
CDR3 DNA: TGTGCCAGCAGCTTTGCCGACAGTCGGTACGAGCAGTACTTC

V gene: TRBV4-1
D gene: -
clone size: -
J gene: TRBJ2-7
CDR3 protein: CASSQQETGAYEQYF
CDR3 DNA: TGCGCCAGCAGCCAACAGGAGACAGGAGCCTACGAGCAGTACTTC

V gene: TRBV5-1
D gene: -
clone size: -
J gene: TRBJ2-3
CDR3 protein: CASSLVGDFTDTQYF
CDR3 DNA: TGCGCCAGCAGCTTGGTGGGGGACTTCACAGATACGCAGTATTTT

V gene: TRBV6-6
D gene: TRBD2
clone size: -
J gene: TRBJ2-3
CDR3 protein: CASTPGLAETDTQYF
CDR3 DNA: TGTGCCAGCACACCGGGACTAGCGGAGACAGATACGCAGTATTTT

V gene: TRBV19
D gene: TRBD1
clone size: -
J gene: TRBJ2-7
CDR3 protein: CASRNRDRAYEQYF
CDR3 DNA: TGTGCCAGTAGAAACCGGGACAGGGCTTACGAGCAGTACTTC